This T cell receptor beta chain was identified in a study of cytomegalovirus exposure and HLA in healthy donors. The CDR3 contains 14 residues. Germline assignment: CDR1 MNHEY and CDR2 SMNVEV (reference sequence). Germline trimming cut 5 bases from V and 5 bases from J; bases unmatched to any gene: 8. The data were produced by immunoSEQ multiplex PCR, yet TCRdb's version contains in-frame clones alone and is incomplete. Among under 300,000 clones, 90% were seen once, and the ten largest hold 0.37%. V and J are TRBV27 and TRBJ1-2, with 7 bases that match TRBD1. Sequenced: PBMCs. The origin of this receptor is a woman aged 18-29 years in good health and CMV-seronegative. The CDR3 region has the DNA TGTGCCAGCAGTCGGGACAGCGATCCTTATGGCTACACCTTC. Protein: CASSRDSDPYGYTF.